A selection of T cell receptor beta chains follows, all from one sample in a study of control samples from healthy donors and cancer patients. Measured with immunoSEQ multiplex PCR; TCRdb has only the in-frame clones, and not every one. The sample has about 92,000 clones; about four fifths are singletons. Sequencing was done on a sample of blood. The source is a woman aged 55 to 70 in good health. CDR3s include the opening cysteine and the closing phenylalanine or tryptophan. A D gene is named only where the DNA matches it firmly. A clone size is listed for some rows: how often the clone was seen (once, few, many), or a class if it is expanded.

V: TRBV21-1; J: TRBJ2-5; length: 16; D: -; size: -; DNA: TGTGCCAGCAGCAAGGATGGGCGGGAGGGCGAGGAGACCCAGTACTTC; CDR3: CASSKDGREGEETQYF
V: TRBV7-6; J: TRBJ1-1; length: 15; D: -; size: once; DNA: TGTGCCAGCAGCTTACGGTCCCCTTTGAACACTGAAGCTTTCTTT; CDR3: CASSLRSPLNTEAFF
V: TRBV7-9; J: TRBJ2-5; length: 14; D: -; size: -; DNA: TGTGCCAGCAGCCCTGTGGGGATTCAAGAGACCCAGTACTTC; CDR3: CASSPVGIQETQYF
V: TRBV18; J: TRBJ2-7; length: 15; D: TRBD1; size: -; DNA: TGTGCCAGCTCACCAAAAGGGACAGCTTCCTACGAGCAGTACTTC; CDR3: CASSPKGTASYEQYF
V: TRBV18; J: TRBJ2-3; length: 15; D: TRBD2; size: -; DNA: TGTGCCAGCTCACGTCGGGGGGGCCGCACAGATACGCAGTATTTT; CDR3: CASSRRGGRTDTQYF
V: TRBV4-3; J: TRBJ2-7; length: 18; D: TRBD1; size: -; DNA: TGCGCCAGCAGCCAAGAAGTACTGCGGGGACAGGGGTTGAGCGAGCAGTACTTC; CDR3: CASSQEVLRGQGLSEQYF
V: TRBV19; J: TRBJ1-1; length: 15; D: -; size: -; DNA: TGTGCCAGTAGTGTAGGACAGTGGGTGAACACTGAAGCTTTCTTT; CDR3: CASSVGQWVNTEAFF
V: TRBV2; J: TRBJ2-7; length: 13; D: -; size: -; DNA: TGTGCCAGCACCGGGGAGGCTACCTACGAGCAGTACTTC; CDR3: CASTGEATYEQYF
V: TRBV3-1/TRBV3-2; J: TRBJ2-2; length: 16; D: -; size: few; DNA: TGTGCCAGCAGCCACCAAAGCGGACCGAACACCGGGGAGCTGTTTTTT; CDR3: CASSHQSGPNTGELFF
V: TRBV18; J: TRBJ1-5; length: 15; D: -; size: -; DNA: TGTGCCAGCTCGCTCGAGGAGGGGGGCAATCAGCCCCAGCATTTT; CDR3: CASSLEEGGNQPQHF
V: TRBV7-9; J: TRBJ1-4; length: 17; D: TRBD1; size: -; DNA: TGTGCCAGCAGCTTACACCAAGTGGGACAGGGGGTGGAAAAACTGTTTTTT; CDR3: CASSLHQVGQGVEKLFF
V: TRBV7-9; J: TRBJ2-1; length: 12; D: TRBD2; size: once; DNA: TGTGCCAGCAGCGCGCGGGAGGCTGAGCAGTTCTTC; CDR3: CASSAREAEQFF
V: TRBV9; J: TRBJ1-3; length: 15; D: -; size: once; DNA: TGTGCCAGCAGCGTACAGGACAGCTCTGGAAACACCATATATTTT; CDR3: CASSVQDSSGNTIYF
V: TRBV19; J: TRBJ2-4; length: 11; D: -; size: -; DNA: TGTGCCAGTAGTATCAGGGACATTCAGTACTTC; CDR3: CASSIRDIQYF
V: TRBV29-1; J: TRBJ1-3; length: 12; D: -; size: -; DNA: TGCAGCGTTGAGACAGCTGGAAACACCATATATTTT; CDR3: CSVETAGNTIYF
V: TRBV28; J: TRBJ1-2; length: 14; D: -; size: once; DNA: TGTGCCAGCATGGTTCAGGGGAGGAGCTATGGCTACACCTTC; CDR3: CASMVQGRSYGYTF
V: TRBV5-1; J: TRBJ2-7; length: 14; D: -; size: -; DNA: TGCGCCAGCAGCCGGTGGGGGGCCTCCTACGAGCAGTACTTC; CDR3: CASSRWGASYEQYF
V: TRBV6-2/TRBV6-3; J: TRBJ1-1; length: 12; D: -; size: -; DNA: TGTGCCAGCAGCCGACCGAACACTGAAGCTTTCTTT; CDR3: CASSRPNTEAFF
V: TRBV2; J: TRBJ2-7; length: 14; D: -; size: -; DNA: TGTGCCAGCAGTGAACCGGGAACCTTCTACGAGCAGTACTTC; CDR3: CASSEPGTFYEQYF
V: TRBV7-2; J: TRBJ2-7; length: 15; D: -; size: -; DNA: TGTGCCAGCAGCTCACTCGGTAGGGGGGCGAGTGAGCAGTACTTC; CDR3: CASSSLGRGASEQYF
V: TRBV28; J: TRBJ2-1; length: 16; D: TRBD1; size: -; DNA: TGTGCCAGCAGCGACAGGGGTGTAACAAATTACAATGAGCAGTTCTTC; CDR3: CASSDRGVTNYNEQFF
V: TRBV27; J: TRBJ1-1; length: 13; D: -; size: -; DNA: TGTGCCAGCAGTTACAAAACGAACACTGAAGCTTTCTTT; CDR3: CASSYKTNTEAFF
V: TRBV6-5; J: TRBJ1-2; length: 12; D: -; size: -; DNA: TGTGCCAGCAGAGCCCGGGTGGATGGCTACACCTTC; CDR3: CASRARVDGYTF
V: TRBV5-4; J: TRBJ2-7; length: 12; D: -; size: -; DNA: TGTGCCAGCAGCTTGGGGGGTTACGAGCAGTACTTC; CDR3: CASSLGGYEQYF